Shown below are 16 T cell receptor beta chains from a single sample sequenced in a study of T cell responses to AZD1222 COVID-19 vaccine. This table comes from immunoSEQ multiplex PCR, and its TCRdb copy is limited to in-frame clones, with some not included. The profile shows 60,000 to 75,000 clones, about 90% of them singletons. Sample: peripheral blood, taken on day 0 of AZD1222 vaccination. The source is an adult in good health.

The chain joins TRBV6-5 to TRBJ1-1, with D possibly being TRBD1 (5 bases). Looked up from germline, CDR1 is MNHEY and CDR2 is SVGAGI. Trimming stripped 8 bases from V and 4 bases from J, with 8 bases between. CDR3 size: 11 residues. In DNA form, the CDR3 reads TGTGCCAGCTCGAGGGGCACTGAAGCTTTCTTT. This gives the protein CASSRGTEAFF.

The chain uses TRBV12-3 or TRBV12-4 and TRBJ2-5, with no clear D. This CDR3 has 13 residues. The ends were cut back, 4 bases at V and 5 bases at J, with 11 bases in the middle. The CDR3 nucleotides read TGTGCCAGCAGTTCCGAGGTTACGGAGACCCAGTACTTC. It is translated as CASSSEVTETQYF.

This clone was detected only a few times. The chain couples TRBV30 to TRBJ2-7; D is possibly TRBD1 or TRBD2 (6 bases each). Germline-derived CDR1 and CDR2 are GTSNPN and SVGIG (reference sequence). Trimming took off 7 bases at V and 6 bases at J, with 19 bases between the two ends. The CDR3 has 13 amino acids. The CDR3 nucleotides read TGTGCCTCAGGGACATCGGGGGCGTCCGAGCAGTACTTC. It is translated as CASGTSGASEQYF. The entire variable domain, with the rest obtained from reference TRBV30 and TRBJ2-7, is as follows: SQTIHQWPATLVQPVGSPLSLECTVEGTSNPNLYWYRQAAGRGLQLLFYSVGIGQISSEVPQNLSASRPQDRQFILSSKKLLLSDSGFYLCASGTSGASEQYFGPGTRLTVT.

V and J are TRBV5-8 and TRBJ2-7; D might be TRBD1 (5 bases). The CDR3 sequence is 15 residues long. Germline loops: CDR1 SGHTS, CDR2 YDEGEE. Trimming cost V 1 base and J 3 bases, with 14 bases left between them. The CDR3 region has the DNA TGTGCCAGCAGCTTGTCCCTCGGACACTTCTACGAGCAGTACTTC. It is translated as CASSLSLGHFYEQYF.

The chain joins TRBV5-1 to TRBJ2-7, with TRBD1 identical over 9 bases. This CDR3 has 15 residues. Trimming cost V 4 bases and J 6 bases; bases outside gene matches: 11. Germline CDR1 and CDR2: SGHRS and YFSETQ. CDR3 loop: CASSPIGGTGREQYF. CDR3 DNA: TGCGCCAGCAGCCCCATTGGTGGGACAGGGCGCGAGCAGTACTTC.

This chain links TRBV19 with TRBJ2-1; 8 bases agree with TRBD2. This CDR3 has 14 residues. V lost 7 bases and J lost 7; bases outside the gene matches: 9. CDR1 and CDR2 (germline): LNHDA, SQIVND (reference sequence). The CDR3 nucleotides read TGTGCCAGTAACAACGGGGGGGCGGAAAATGAGCAGTTCTTC. This gives the protein CASNNGGAENEQFF.

This clone was seen a few times. The V gene is TRBV19, the J gene TRBJ1-1; D may be TRBD1 (5 bases). The V gene's germline CDR1 is LNHDA and CDR2 SQIVND (reference sequence). The CDR3 totals 15 residues. V was clipped by 7 bases and J by 6 bases, with 21 bases between them. In DNA, the CDR3 is TGTGCCAGTACCCGAGGAGGCCGGGGGAGTCCTGAAGCTTTCTTT. Translation gives CASTRGGRGSPEAFF. The complete variable domain, with remaining parts taken from reference TRBV19 and TRBJ1-1, reads DGGITQSPKYLFRKEGQNVTLSCEQNLNHDAMYWYRQDPGQGLRLIYYSQIVNDFQKGDIAEGYSVSREKKESFPLTVTSAQKNPTAFYLCASTRGGRGSPEAFFGQGTRLTVV.

This clone was seen just once. This chain uses TRBV7-8 with TRBJ1-3, with 8 bases that match TRBD1. The germline V gene encodes CDR1 SGHVS and CDR2 FQNEAQ. J lost 8 bases, V lost 5 bases, and 11 bases had no gene match. This CDR3 contains 15 residues. Here the CDR3 DNA reads TGTGCCAGCAGCCCCCGTTCCAGGGGGCTGGACACCATATATTTT. Protein: CASSPRSRGLDTIYF.

This sequence joins TRBV5-1 and TRBJ2-2; 9 bases align to TRBD1. CDR3 size: 15 residues. The V gene end was trimmed by 5 bases and the J gene end by 4 bases; junction bases not matched to a gene: 6. Germline CDR1 SGHRS, CDR2 YFSETQ. This CDR3 is CASRLGTGSTGELFF. The CDR3 DNA sequence: TGCGCCAGCAGGTTAGGGACAGGGAGCACCGGGGAGCTGTTTTTT.

The genes are TRBV29-1 and TRBJ2-1; 10 bases align to TRBD2. CDR1 SQVTM and CDR2 ANQGSEA come from the germline V gene. This CDR3 is built from 16 residues. The ends lost 4 bases at V and 4 bases at J; junction bases unmatched: 10. The CDR3 bases are TGCAGCGTTGGACTAGCGGGCTCCCTCGGTTACAATGAGCAGTTCTTC. This encodes CSVGLAGSLGYNEQFF.

This clone was recorded only once. This chain uses TRBV7-9 with TRBJ1-5; 7 bases line up with TRBD1. CDR3 length equals 15 residues. Germline V CDR1 and CDR2: SEHNR, FQNEAQ (reference sequence). The trim removed 5 bases at V and 6 bases at J, leaving 10 bases unmatched. The CDR3 DNA follows: TGTGCCAGCAGCCGAGGAGGGGGCGCGGGTCAGCCCCAGCATTTT. Protein product: CASSRGGGAGQPQHF.

In DNA form, the CDR3 reads TGTGCCAGTAGCCCCCCCGGGCCAGCTAACTATGGCTACACCTTC. It yields the protein CASSPPGPANYGYTF. This rearrangement joins TRBV19 to TRBJ1-2; D remains unclear. The V gene's germline CDR1 is LNHDA and CDR2 SQIVND (reference sequence). V was shortened by 6 bases and J by 0 bases, with 14 bases between the two germline ends. The CDR3 runs 15 residues.

The genes are TRBV11-2 and TRBJ1-2; no reliable D call. Germline values: CDR1 SGHAT, CDR2 FQNNGV. V was clipped by 5 bases and J by 7 bases, with 20 bases between them. This CDR3 spans 15 amino acids. Here the CDR3 reads CASSPSGQSISGYTF. CDR3 in DNA: TGTGCCAGCAGCCCTAGTGGGCAGAGTATCAGTGGCTACACCTTC.

The chain has TRBV6-5 and TRBJ2-2; D might be TRBD1 or TRBD2, each matching 7 bases. The CDR3 contains 15 residues. From germline, CDR1 is MNHEY and CDR2 SVGAGI. The V end lost 5 bases, the J end lost 4 bases, and 14 bases lay between the germline ends. The CDR3 protein is CASSREGAATGELFF. CDR3 in DNA: TGTGCCAGCAGTAGGGAGGGGGCGGCCACCGGGGAGCTGTTTTTT.

This rearrangement joins TRBV11-3 to TRBJ2-1, with D perhaps TRBD1 (5 bases). CDR3 length: 14 amino acids. Trimming shortened V by 8 bases and J by 5 bases, and 16 bases separated the two germline ends. Germline V gene sequence: CDR1 SGHNT, CDR2 YENEEA. Here the CDR3 DNA reads TGTGCCAGCCCGGCAGGGTTGAGAGACAATGAGCAGTTCTTC. It codes for CASPAGLRDNEQFF.

The rearrangement links TRBV29-1 to TRBJ1-2, with 8 bases lining up with TRBD1. The V segment lost 0 bases and the J segment 1 base; nucleotides outside the gene matches: 10. CDR3 length: 17 residues. Germline values: CDR1 SQVTM, CDR2 ANQGSEA. For the CDR3, the DNA is TGCAGCGTTGAAGAGGCGGGCAGGGGGCTTGATAACTATGGCTACACCTTC. Translating gives CSVEEAGRGLDNYGYTF.